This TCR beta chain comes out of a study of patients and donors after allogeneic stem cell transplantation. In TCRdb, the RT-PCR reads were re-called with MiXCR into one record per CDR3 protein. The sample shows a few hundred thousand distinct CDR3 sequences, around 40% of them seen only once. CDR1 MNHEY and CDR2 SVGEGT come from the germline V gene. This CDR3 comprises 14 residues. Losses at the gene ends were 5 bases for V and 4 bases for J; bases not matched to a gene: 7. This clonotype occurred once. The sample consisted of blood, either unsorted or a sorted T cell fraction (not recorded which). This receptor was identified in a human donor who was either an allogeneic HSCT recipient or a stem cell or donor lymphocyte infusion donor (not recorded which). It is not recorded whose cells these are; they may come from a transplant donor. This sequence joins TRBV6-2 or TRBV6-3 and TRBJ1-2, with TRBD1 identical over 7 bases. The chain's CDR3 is CASSPTGSVYGYTF. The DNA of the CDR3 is TGTGCCAGCAGTCCGACAGGGTCTGTCTATGGCTACACCTTC.